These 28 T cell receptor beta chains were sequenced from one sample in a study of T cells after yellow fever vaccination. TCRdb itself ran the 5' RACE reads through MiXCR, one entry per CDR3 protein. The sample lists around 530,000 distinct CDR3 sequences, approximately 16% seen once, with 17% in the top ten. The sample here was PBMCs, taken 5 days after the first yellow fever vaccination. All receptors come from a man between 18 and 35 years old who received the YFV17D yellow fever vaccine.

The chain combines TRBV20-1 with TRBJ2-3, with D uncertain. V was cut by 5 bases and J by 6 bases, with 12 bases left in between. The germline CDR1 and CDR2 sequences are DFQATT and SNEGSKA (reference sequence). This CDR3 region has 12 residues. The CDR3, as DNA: TGCAGTGCTCCAGAGACCGGGGATACGCAGTATTTT. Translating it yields CSAPETGDTQYF.

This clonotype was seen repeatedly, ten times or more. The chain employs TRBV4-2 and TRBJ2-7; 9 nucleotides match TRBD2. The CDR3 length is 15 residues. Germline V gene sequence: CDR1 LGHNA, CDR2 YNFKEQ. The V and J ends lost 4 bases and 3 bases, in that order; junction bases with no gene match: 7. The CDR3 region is CASSLGTSPLYEQYV. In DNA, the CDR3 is TGTGCCAGCAGCCTCGGGACTAGCCCACTCTACGAGCAGTACGTC.

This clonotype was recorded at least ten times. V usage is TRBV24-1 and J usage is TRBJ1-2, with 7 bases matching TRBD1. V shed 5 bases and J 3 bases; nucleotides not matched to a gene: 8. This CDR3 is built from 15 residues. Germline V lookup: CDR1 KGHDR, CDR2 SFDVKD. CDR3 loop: CATSGRQGMDYGYTF. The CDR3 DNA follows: TGTGCCACCAGTGGCCGACAGGGAATGGACTATGGCTACACCTTC.

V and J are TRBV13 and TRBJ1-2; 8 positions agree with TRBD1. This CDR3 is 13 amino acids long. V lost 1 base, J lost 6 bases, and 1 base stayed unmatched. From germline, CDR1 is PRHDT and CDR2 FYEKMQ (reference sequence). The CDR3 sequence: CASSLARGHGYTF. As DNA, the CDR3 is TGTGCCAGCAGCTTAGCCAGGGGGCATGGCTACACCTTC.

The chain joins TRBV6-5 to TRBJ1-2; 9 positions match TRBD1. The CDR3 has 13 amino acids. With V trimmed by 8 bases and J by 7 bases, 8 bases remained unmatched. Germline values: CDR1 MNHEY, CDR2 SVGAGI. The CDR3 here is CASGWDRDSGYTF. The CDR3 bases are TGTGCCAGCGGATGGGACAGGGATAGTGGCTACACCTTC.

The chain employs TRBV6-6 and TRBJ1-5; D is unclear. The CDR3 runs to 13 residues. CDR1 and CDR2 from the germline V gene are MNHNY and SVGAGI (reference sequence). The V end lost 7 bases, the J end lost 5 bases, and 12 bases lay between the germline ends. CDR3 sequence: CASTERTDQPQHF. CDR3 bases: TGTGCCAGCACAGAGAGAACCGATCAGCCCCAGCATTTT.

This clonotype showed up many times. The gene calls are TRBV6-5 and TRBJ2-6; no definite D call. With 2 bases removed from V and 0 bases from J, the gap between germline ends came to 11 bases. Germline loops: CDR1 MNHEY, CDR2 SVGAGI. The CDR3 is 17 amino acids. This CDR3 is CASSYTRASSGANVLTF. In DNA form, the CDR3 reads TGTGCCAGCAGTTACACCCGGGCCTCCTCTGGGGCCAACGTCCTGACTTTC.

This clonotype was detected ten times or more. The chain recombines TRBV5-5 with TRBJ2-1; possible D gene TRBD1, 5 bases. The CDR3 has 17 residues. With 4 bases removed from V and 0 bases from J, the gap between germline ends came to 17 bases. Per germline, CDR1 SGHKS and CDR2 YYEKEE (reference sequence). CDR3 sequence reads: CASSVPQAPSSYNEQFF. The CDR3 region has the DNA TGTGCCAGCAGCGTACCACAGGCGCCCTCCTCCTACAATGAGCAGTTCTTC. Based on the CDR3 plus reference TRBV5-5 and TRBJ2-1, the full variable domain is DAGVTQSPTHLIKTRGQQVTLRCSPISGHKSVSWYQQVLGQGPQFIFQYYEKEERGRGNFPDRFSARQFPNYSSELNVNALLLGDSALYLCASSVPQAPSSYNEQFFGPGTRLTVL.

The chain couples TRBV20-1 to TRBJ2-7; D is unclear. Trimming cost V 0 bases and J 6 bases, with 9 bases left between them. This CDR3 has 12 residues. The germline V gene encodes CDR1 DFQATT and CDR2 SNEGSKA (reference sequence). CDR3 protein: CSARDKGGEQYV. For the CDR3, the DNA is TGCAGTGCTAGAGACAAGGGTGGCGAGCAGTACGTC.

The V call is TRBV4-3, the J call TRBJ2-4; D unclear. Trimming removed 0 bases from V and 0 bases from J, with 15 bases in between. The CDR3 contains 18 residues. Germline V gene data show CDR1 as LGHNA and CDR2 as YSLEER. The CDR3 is CASSQDIPSIRAKNIQYF. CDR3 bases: TGCGCCAGCAGCCAAGATATCCCCAGTATCAGAGCCAAAAACATTCAGTACTTC.

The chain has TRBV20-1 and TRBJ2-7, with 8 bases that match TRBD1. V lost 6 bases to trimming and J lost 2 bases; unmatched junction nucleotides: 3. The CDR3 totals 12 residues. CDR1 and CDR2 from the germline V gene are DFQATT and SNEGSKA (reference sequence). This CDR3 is CSASQGAYEQYV. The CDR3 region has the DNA TGCAGTGCCTCACAGGGGGCCTACGAGCAGTACGTC.

The CDR3 nucleotides read TGCGCCAGCAGCCAACCCCAGTCCTATAATTCACCCCTCCACTTT. Amino acid sequence: CASSQPQSYNSPLHF. The chain uses TRBV4-1 and TRBJ1-6; D ambiguous. V dropped 2 bases and J dropped 1 base, with 6 bases sitting between them. Per germline, CDR1 MGHRA and CDR2 YSYEKL. The CDR3 runs to 15 residues.

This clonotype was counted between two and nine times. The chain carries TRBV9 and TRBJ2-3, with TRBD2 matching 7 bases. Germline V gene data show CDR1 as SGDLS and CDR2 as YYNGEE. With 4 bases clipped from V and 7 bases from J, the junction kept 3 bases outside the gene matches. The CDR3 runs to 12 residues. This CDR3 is CASSPGGNTQYF. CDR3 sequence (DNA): TGTGCCAGCAGCCCCGGGGGGAATACGCAGTATTTT. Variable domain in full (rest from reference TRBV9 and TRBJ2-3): DSGVTQTPKHLITATGQRVTLRCSPRSGDLSVYWYQQSLDQGLQFLIQYYNGEERAKGNILERFSAQQFPDLHSELNLSSLELGDSALYFCASSPGGNTQYFGPGTRLTVL.

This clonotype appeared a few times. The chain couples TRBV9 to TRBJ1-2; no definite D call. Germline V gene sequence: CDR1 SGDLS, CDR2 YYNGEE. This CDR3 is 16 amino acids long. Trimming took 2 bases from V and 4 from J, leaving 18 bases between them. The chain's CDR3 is CASSVSVTINLYGYTF. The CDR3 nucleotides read TGTGCCAGCAGCGTTTCTGTTACTATCAACCTCTATGGCTACACCTTC. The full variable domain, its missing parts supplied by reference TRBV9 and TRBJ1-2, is DSGVTQTPKHLITATGQRVTLRCSPRSGDLSVYWYQQSLDQGLQFLIQYYNGEERAKGNILERFSAQQFPDLHSELNLSSLELGDSALYFCASSVSVTINLYGYTFGSGTRLTVV.

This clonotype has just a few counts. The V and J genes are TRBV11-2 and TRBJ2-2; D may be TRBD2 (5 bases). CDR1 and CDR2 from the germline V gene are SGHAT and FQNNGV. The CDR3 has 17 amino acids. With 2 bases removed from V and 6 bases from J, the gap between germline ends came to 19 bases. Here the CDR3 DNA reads TGTGCCAGCAGCTTACCAAGACAAGAGCGGCTCCCCGGGGAGCTGTTTTTT. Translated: CASSLPRQERLPGELFF.

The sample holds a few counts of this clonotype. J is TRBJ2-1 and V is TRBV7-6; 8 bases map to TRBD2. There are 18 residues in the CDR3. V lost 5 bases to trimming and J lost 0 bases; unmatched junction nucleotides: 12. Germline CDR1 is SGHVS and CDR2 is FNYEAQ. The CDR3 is CASSRSYGGADSYNEQFF. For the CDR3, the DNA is TGTGCCAGCAGCCGATCATACGGGGGGGCCGACTCCTACAATGAGCAGTTCTTC.

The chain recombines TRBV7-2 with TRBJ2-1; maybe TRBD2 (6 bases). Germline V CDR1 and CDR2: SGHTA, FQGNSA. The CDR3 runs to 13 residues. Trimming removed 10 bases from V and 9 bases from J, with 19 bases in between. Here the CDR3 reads CATSRDWGGEQFF. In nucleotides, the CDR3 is TGTGCCACGTCCCGGGACTGGGGTGGTGAGCAGTTCTTC. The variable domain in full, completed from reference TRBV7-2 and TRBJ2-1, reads GAGVSQSPSNKVTEKGKDVELRCDPISGHTALYWYRQSLGQGLEFLIYFQGNSAPDKSGLPSDRFSAERTGGSVSTLTIQRTQQEDSAVYLCATSRDWGGEQFFGPGTRLTVL.

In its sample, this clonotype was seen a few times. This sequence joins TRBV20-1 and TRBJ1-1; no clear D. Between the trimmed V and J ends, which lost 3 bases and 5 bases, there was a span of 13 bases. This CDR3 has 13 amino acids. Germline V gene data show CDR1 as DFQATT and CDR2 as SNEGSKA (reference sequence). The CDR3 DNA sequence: TGCAGTGCTAGTCGGGGTAGGGAAACTGAAGCTTTCTTT. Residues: CSASRGRETEAFF.

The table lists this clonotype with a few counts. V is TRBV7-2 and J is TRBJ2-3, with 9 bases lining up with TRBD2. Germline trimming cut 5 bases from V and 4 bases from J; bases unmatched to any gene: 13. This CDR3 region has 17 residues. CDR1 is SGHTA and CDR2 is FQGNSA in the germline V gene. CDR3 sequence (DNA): TGTGCCAGCAGCGGCCAGACTAGCGGAGTTGACGCAGATACGCAGTATTTT. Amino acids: CASSGQTSGVDADTQYF.

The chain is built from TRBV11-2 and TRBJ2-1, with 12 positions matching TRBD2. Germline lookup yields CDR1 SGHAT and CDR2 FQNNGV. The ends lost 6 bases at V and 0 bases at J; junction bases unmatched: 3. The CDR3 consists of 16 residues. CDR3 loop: CASRRLAGVSYNEQFF. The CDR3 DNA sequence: TGTGCCAGCAGGAGACTAGCGGGGGTCTCCTACAATGAGCAGTTCTTC.

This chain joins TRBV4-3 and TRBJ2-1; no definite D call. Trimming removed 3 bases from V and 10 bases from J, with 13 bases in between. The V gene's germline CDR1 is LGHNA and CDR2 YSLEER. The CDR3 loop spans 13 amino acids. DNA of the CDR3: TGCGCCAGCAGCCAGGAAGTGATGGGGGAGCAGTTCTTC. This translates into CASSQEVMGEQFF.

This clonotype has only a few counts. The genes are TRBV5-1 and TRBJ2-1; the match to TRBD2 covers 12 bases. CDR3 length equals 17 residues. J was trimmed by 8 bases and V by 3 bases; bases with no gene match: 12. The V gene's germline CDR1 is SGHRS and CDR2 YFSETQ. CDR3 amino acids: CASSYSPGLAGWDEQFF. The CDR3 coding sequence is TGCGCCAGCAGCTACTCCCCCGGACTAGCGGGGTGGGATGAGCAGTTCTTC.

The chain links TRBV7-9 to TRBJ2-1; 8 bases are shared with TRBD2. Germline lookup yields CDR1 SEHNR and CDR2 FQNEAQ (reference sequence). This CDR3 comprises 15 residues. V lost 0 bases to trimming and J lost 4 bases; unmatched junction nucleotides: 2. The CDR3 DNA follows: TGTGCCAGCAGCTTAGCCGGGACTAGATACAATGAGCAGTTCTTC. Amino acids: CASSLAGTRYNEQFF.

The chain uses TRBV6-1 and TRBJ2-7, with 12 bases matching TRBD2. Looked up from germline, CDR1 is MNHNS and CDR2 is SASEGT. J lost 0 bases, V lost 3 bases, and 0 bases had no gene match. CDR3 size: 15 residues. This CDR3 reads CASSEGLAGSYEQYF. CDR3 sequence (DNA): TGTGCCAGCAGTGAGGGACTAGCGGGCTCCTACGAGCAGTACTTC.

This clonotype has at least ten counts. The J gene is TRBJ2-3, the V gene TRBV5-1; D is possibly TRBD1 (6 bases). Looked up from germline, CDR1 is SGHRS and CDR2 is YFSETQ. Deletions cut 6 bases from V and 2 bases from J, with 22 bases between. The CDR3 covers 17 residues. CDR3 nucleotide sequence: TGCGCCAGCACGCTTGGGATATCGGGACACTCCACAGATACGCAGTATTTT. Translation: CASTLGISGHSTDTQYF.

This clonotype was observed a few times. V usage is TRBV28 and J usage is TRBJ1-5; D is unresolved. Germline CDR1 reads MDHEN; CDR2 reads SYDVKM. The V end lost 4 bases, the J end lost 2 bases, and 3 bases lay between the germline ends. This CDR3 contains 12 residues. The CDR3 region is CASSWGNQPQHF. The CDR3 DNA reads TGTGCCAGCAGTTGGGGCAATCAGCCCCAGCATTTT.

In DNA form, the CDR3 reads TGCAGTGCGCGGGGACTAGCTGTCGGGGAGCTGTTTTTT. It translates to CSARGLAVGELFF. The chain uses TRBV20-1 and TRBJ2-2; 9 bases are a match to TRBD2. Germline loops: CDR1 DFQATT, CDR2 SNEGSKA (reference sequence). CDR3 length: 13 amino acids. Trimming removed 6 bases from V and 7 bases from J; junction bases left unmatched: 6.

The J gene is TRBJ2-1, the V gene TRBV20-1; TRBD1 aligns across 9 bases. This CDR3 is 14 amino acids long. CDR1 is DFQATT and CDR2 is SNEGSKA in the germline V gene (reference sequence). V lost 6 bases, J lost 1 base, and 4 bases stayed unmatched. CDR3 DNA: TGCAGTGCGAGACAGGGGGTGTCCTACAATGAGCAGTTCTTC. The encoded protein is CSARQGVSYNEQFF.